This T cell receptor (beta chain) derives from a study of metastatic and nonmetastatic thyroid tumors. TCRdb redid the clone calls on the PCR reads using MiXCR. Seen here are about 40,000 clones, less than 20% observed once, and the top ten hold 3.5% to 4%. This CDR3 comprises 11 residues. Germline V gene data show CDR1 as GTSNPN and CDR2 as SVGIG (reference sequence). V lost 1 base and J 14 bases, leaving 14 bases between the germline ends. No patient had received any treatment before thyroid surgery. This clonotype was sampled from a female donor with papillary thyroid cancer or a benign thyroid nodule (not recorded which). Some clones in this sample may be carry-over from other donors' samples. Sequencing was performed on blood. V usage is TRBV30 and J usage is TRBJ1-2, with a possible D match to TRBD1 (5 bases). CDR3 protein: CAWSDRGGTTF. Written as DNA, the CDR3 is TGTGCCTGGAGTGACCGGGGGGGTACGACCTTC.